This TCR beta chain is drawn from a study of T cells in narcolepsy. Study background: Healthy controls were enrolled alongside patients with narcolepsy type 1 or type 2. Study findings and constraints: Same-patient CSF and blood CD4+ T cell clonotypes included HCRT-specific and TRIB2-specific autoreactive ones. Blood of same and different patients, but not healthy controls, reportedly held recurring autoreactive clonotypes. Autoreactive clone sequences were missing from some blood memory CD4+ repertoires.

TCRdb's copy holds only in-frame clones and misses some; the assay was immunoSEQ multiplex PCR. The sample consists of about 21,000 clones, approximately 90% of them appearing once. About this clone: Its antigen remains unknown.

The CDR3 has 18 residues. V lost 6 bases to trimming and J lost 1 base, with 24 bases between them. Germline assignment: CDR1 MNHEY and CDR2 SMNVEV (reference sequence). This clonotype was sampled from a human donor with narcolepsy. What was sequenced was CD45RA- memory CD4+ T cells from PBMCs. The chain combines TRBV27 with TRBJ1-1, with D maybe TRBD1 (6 bases). In DNA form, the CDR3 reads TGTGCCAGCAGCCCACCCAACTACAGACAGGTCACGAACACTGAAGCTTTCTTT. Residues: CASSPPNYRQVTNTEAFF.